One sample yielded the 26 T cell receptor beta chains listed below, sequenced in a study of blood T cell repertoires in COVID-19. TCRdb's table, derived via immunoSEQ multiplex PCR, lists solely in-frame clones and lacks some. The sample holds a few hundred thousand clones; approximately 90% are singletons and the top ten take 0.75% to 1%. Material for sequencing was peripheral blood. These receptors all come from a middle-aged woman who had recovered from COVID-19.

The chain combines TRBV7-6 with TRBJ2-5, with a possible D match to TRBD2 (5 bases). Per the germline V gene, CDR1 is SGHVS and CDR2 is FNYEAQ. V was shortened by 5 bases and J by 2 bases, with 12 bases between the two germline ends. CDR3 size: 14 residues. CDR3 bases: TGTGCCAGCAGCCCCGGGATGAGACAAGAGACCCAGTACTTC. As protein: CASSPGMRQETQYF.

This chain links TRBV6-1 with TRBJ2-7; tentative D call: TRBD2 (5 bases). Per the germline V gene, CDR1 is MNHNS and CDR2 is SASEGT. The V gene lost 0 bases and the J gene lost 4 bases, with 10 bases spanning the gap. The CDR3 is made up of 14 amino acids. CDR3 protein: CASSEAWSGYEQYV. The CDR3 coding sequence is TGTGCCAGCAGTGAAGCGTGGAGCGGATACGAGCAGTACGTC.

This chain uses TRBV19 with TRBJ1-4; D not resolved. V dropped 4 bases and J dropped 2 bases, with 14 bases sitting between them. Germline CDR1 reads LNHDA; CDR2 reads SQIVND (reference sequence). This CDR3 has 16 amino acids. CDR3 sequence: CASSNPWAATNEKLFF. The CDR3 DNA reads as TGTGCCAGTAGTAACCCCTGGGCAGCTACTAATGAAAAACTGTTTTTT. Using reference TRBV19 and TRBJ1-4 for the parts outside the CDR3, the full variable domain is DGGITQSPKYLFRKEGQNVTLSCEQNLNHDAMYWYRQDPGQGLRLIYYSQIVNDFQKGDIAEGYSVSREKKESFPLTVTSAQKNPTAFYLCASSNPWAATNEKLFFGSGTQLSVL.

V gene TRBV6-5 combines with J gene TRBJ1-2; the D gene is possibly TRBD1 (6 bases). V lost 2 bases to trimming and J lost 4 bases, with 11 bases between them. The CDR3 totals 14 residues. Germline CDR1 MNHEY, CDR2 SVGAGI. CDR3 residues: CASSYQGYLYGYTF. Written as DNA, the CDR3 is TGTGCCAGCAGTTACCAGGGGTACCTCTATGGCTACACCTTC.

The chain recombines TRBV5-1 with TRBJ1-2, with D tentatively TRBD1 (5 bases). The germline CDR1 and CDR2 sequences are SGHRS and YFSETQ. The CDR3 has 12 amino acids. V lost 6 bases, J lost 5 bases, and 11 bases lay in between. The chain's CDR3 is CASTAGGYGYTF. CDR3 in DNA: TGCGCCAGCACCGCGGGGGGGTATGGCTACACCTTC. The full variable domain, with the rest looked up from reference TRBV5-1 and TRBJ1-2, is KAGVTQTPRYLIKTRGQQVTLSCSPISGHRSVSWYQQTPGQGLQFLFEYFSETQRNKGNFPGRFSGRQFSNSRSEMNVSTLELGDSALYLCASTAGGYGYTFGSGTRLTVV.

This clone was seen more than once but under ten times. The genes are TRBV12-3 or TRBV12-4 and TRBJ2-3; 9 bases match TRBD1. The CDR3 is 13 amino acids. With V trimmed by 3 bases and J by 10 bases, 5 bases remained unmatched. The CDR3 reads CASSFPDRGAQYF. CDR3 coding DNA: TGTGCCAGCAGTTTCCCGGACAGGGGTGCGCAGTATTTT.

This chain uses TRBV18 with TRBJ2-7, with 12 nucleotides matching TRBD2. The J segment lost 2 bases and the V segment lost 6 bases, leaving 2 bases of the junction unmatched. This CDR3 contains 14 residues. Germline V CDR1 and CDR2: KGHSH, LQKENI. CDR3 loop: CASSPSGRAYEQYF. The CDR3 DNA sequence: TGTGCCAGCTCCCCTAGCGGGAGGGCCTACGAGCAGTACTTC.

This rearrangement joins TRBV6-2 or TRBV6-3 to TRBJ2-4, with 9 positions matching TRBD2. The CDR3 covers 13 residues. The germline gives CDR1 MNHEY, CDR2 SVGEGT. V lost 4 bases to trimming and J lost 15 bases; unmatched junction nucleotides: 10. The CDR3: CASSLVAGAPAYF. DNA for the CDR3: TGTGCCAGCAGTTTGGTAGCGGGAGCCCCCGCGTACTTC.

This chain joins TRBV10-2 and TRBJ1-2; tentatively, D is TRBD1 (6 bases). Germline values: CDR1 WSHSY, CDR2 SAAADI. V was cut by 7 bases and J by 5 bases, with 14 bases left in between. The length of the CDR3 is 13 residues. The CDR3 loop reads CASNWGQSYGYTF. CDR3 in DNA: TGCGCCAGCAACTGGGGACAATCGTATGGCTACACCTTC.

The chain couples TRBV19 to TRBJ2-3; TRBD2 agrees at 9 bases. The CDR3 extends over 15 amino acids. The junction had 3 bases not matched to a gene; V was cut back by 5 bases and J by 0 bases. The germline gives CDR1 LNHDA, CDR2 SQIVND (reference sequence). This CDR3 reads CASSPGLASTDTQYF. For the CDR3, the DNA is TGTGCCAGTAGTCCGGGACTAGCAAGCACAGATACGCAGTATTTT.

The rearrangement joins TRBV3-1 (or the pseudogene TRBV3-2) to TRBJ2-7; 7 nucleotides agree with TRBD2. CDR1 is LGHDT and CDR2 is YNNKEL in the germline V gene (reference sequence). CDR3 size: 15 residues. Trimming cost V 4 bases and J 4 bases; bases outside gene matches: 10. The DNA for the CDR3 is TGTGCCAGCAGCCCTACTGCGGGAGCAGCATACGAGCAGTACTTC. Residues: CASSPTAGAAYEQYF.

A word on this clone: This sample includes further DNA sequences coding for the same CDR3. The CDR3 protein is CASSLGQGGSPLHF. The CDR3 nucleotides are TGTGCCAGCAGCTTAGGGCAGGGTGGGTCACCCCTCCACTTT. This chain uses TRBV7-2 with TRBJ1-6; possibly TRBD1 for D (5 bases). V dropped 1 base and J dropped 10 bases, with 11 bases sitting between them. CDR3 length: 14 residues. The germline V gene encodes CDR1 SGHTA and CDR2 FQGNSA.

CDR3 sequence (DNA): TGTGCCAGCAGCTTAGAAGGGGCGGAGGGCTACACCTTC. It yields the protein CASSLEGAEGYTF. The V gene is TRBV7-9, the J gene TRBJ1-2, with TRBD1 as a possible D gene (5 bases). This CDR3 region has 13 residues. The V end was cut by 1 base, the J end by 8 bases, with 11 bases between. The germline V gene encodes CDR1 SEHNR and CDR2 FQNEAQ (reference sequence).

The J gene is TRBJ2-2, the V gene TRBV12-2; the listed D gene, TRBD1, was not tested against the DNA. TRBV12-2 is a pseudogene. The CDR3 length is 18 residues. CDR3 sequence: CASRPNVGGKGYTGELFF. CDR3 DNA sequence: TGTGCAAGTCGCCCAAATGTAGGGGGTAAGGGCTACACCGGGGAGCTGTTTTTT.

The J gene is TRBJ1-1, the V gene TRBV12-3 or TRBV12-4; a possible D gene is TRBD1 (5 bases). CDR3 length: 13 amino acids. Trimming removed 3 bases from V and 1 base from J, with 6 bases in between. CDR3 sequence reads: CASSFGGNTEAFF. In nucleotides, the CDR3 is TGTGCCAGCAGTTTCGGGGGGAACACTGAAGCTTTCTTT.

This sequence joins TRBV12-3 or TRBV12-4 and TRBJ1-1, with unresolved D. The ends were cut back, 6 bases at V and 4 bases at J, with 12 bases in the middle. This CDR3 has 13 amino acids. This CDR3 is CASRPSRSTEAFF. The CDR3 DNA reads TGTGCCAGCAGGCCCTCCCGGAGCACTGAAGCTTTCTTT.

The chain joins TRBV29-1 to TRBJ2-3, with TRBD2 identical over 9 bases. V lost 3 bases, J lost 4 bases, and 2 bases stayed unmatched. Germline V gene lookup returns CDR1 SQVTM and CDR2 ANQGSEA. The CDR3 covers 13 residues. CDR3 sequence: CSVEGGRADTQYF. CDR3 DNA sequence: TGCAGCGTTGAGGGCGGGAGGGCAGATACGCAGTATTTT.

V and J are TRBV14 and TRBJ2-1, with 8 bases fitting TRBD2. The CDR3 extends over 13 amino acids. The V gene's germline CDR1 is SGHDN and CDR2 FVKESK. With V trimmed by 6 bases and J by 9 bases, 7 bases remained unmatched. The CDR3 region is CASRPVAGGEQFF. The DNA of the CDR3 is TGTGCCAGCAGACCGGTTGCGGGAGGTGAGCAGTTCTTC.

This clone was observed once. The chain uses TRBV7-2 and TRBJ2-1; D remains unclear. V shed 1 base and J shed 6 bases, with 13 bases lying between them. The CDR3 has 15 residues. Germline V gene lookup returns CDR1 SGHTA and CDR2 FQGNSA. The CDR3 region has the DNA TGTGCCAGCAGCTTAGGGCAGGCCGCCCCCAATGAGCAGTTCTTC. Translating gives CASSLGQAAPNEQFF. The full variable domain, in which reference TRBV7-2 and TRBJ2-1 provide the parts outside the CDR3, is GAGVSQSPSNKVTEKGKDVELRCDPISGHTALYWYRQSLGQGLEFLIYFQGNSAPDKSGLPSDRFSAERTGGSVSTLTIQRTQQEDSAVYLCASSLGQAAPNEQFFGPGTRLTVL.

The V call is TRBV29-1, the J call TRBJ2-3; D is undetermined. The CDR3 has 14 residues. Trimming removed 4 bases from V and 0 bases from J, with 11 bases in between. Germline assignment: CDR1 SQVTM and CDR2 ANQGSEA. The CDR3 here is CSVGALLSTDTQYF. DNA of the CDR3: TGCAGCGTTGGGGCACTTCTCAGCACAGATACGCAGTATTTT.

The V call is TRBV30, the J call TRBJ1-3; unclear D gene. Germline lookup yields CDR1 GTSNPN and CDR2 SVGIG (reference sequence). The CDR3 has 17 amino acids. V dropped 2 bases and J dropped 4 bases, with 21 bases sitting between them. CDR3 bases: TGTGCCTGGAGTATCGGGTCGCGGGCAACCGGCGGAAACACCATATATTTT. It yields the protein CAWSIGSRATGGNTIYF.

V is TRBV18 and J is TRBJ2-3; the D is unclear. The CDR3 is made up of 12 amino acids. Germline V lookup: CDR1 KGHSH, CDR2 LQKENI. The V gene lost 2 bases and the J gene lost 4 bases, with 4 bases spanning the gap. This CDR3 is CASSPVSDTQYF. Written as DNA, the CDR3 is TGTGCCAGCTCACCAGTATCAGATACGCAGTATTTT.

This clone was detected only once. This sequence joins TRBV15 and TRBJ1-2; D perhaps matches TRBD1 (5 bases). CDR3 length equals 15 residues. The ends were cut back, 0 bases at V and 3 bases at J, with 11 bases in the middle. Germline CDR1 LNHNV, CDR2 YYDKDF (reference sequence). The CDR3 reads CATSRDRGTYYGYTF. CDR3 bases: TGTGCCACCAGCAGAGATCGGGGGACCTACTATGGCTACACCTTC. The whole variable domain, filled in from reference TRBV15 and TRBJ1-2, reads DAMVIQNPRYQVTQFGKPVTLSCSQTLNHNVMYWYQQKSSQAPKLLFHYYDKDFNNEADTPDNFQSRRPNTSFCFLDIRSPGLGDTAMYLCATSRDRGTYYGYTFGSGTRLTVV.

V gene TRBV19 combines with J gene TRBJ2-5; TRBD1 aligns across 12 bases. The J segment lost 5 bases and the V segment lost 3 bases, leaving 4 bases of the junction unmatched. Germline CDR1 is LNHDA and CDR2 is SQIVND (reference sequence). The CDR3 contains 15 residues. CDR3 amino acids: CASSMGTGGRETQYF. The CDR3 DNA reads TGTGCCAGTAGTATGGGGACAGGGGGCAGGGAGACCCAGTACTTC.

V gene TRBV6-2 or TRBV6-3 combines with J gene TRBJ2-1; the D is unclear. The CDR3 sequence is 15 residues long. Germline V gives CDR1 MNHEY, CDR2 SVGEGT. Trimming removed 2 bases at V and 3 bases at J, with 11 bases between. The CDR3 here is CASSYAPVVYNEQFF. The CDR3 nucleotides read TGTGCCAGCAGTTACGCCCCGGTGGTCTACAATGAGCAGTTCTTC.

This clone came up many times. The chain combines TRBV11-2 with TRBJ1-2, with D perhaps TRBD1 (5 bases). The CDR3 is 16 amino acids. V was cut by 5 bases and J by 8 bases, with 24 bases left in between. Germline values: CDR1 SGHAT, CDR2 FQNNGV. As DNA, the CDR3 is TGTGCCAGCAGCCTCACAGGACCCCCGGCCGGAGAAGGCTACACCTTC. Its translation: CASSLTGPPAGEGYTF.